The 9 T cell receptor beta chains below come from one sample, sequenced in a study of blood T cell repertoires in COVID-19. Method: immunoSEQ multiplex PCR; TCRdb's copy keeps in-frame clones and lacks some. The sample holds about 100,000 clones, 80% to 90% seen once. Sequencing used peripheral blood. The source of these receptors is a woman older than 75 with acute or convalescent COVID-19.

The chain links TRBV5-1 to TRBJ1-3; D is perhaps TRBD1 (5 bases). V gave up 0 bases and J gave up 2 bases, with 9 bases separating them. The CDR3 loop spans 15 amino acids. Germline CDR1 is SGHRS and CDR2 is YFSETQ. CDR3 loop: CASSLVSGTGNTIYF. DNA for the CDR3: TGCGCCAGCAGCTTGGTGTCAGGGACTGGAAACACCATATATTTT.

The chain employs TRBV5-1 and TRBJ2-6, with TRBD1 identical over 11 bases. V trimming: 5 bases; J trimming: 1 base; junction bases outside the gene matches: 11. CDR3 length: 19 amino acids. Germline V gene data show CDR1 as SGHRS and CDR2 as YFSETQ. The CDR3 loop reads CASRSRDRGIGSGANVLTF. CDR3 DNA: TGCGCCAGCAGAAGCCGGGACAGGGGGATCGGGTCTGGGGCCAACGTCCTGACTTTC.

V usage is TRBV6-6 and J usage is TRBJ2-3; D not resolved. The CDR3 totals 13 residues. V lost 2 bases and J lost 1, with 4 bases in between. The V gene's germline CDR1 is MNHNY and CDR2 SVGAGI (reference sequence). The CDR3 DNA follows: TGTGCCAGCAGTTACGCGGGCACAGATACGCAGTATTTT. Protein product: CASSYAGTDTQYF.

This chain connects TRBV4-1 to TRBJ2-5; tentatively, D is TRBD2 (5 bases). Germline values: CDR1 MGHRA, CDR2 YSYEKL. This CDR3 is 15 amino acids long. V lost 0 bases and J 1 base, leaving 9 bases between the germline ends. CDR3 sequence: CASSQDNGLQETQYF. CDR3 nucleotide sequence: TGCGCCAGCAGCCAAGATAATGGACTCCAAGAGACCCAGTACTTC.

The chain carries TRBV12-5 and TRBJ1-4, with D possibly being TRBD1 (5 bases). This CDR3 contains 16 residues. V lost 1 base, J lost 2 bases, and 11 bases lay in between. CDR1 LGHNT and CDR2 FRNRAP come from the germline V gene. CDR3 loop: CASGLGNRQTNEKLFF. The CDR3 DNA reads TGTGCTAGTGGTTTGGGCAACCGACAGACTAATGAAAAACTGTTTTTT. Complete variable domain (other parts from reference TRBV12-5 and TRBJ1-4): DARVTQTPRHKVTEMGQEVTMRCQPILGHNTVFWYRQTMMQGLELLAYFRNRAPLDDSGMPKDRFSAEMPDATLATLKIQPSEPRDSAVYFCASGLGNRQTNEKLFFGSGTQLSVL.

V usage is TRBV29-1 and J usage is TRBJ1-1; 10 nucleotides line up with TRBD1. CDR3 length: 12 residues. Per germline, CDR1 SQVTM and CDR2 ANQGSEA. After removal of 6 bases from V and 13 bases from J, the junction contained 11 bases not matched to a gene. The CDR3 coding sequence is TGCAGCGTCGGACAGGGGGTGGACGGGGGTTTCTTT. This translates into CSVGQGVDGGFF.

This chain connects TRBV19 to TRBJ2-1; 8 positions match TRBD1. Germline trimming cut 4 bases from V and 4 bases from J; bases unmatched to any gene: 9. The germline V gene encodes CDR1 LNHDA and CDR2 SQIVND (reference sequence). CDR3 length: 16 residues. This CDR3 reads CASSTGQGLGYNEQFF. CDR3 in DNA: TGTGCCAGTAGTACCGGACAGGGACTCGGGTACAATGAGCAGTTCTTC.

This sequence joins TRBV6-6 and TRBJ2-7; TRBD2 aligns across 7 bases. The germline gives CDR1 MNHNY, CDR2 SVGAGI (reference sequence). The length of the CDR3 is 13 residues. Unmatched junction bases numbered 2, after V lost 0 bases and J lost 6 bases. This CDR3 reads CASSYSGGGEQYF. DNA of the CDR3: TGTGCCAGCAGTTACTCTGGCGGGGGCGAGCAGTACTTC.

V and J are TRBV4-1 and TRBJ1-2, with TRBD1 identical over 8 bases. Looked up from germline, CDR1 is MGHRA and CDR2 is YSYEKL. Trimming at V came to 4 bases and at J to 4 bases, leaving 8 bases not matched to a gene. This CDR3 has 15 residues. In nucleotides, the CDR3 is TGCGCCAGCAGCCTAAACCAGGGACAGGCCTATGGCTACACCTTC. It yields the protein CASSLNQGQAYGYTF.